This TCR beta chain appears in the sequencing data of a study of blood T cell repertoires in COVID-19. Clones were sequenced by immunoSEQ multiplex PCR, and TCRdb holds only the in-frame ones, with some missing. This table has some 290,000 clones, about 76% appearing once. Germline loops: CDR1 SGHTA, CDR2 FQGNSA. The CDR3 is 12 residues long. Trimming shortened V by 1 base and J by 5 bases, and 6 bases separated the two germline ends. This rearrangement joins TRBV7-2 to TRBJ2-7; D not certain. What was sequenced was peripheral blood. The clonotype was recovered from a woman aged 60 to 75 with active or convalescent COVID-19. CDR3 protein: CASSLDGHEQYF. The CDR3 DNA follows: TGTGCCAGCAGCTTAGATGGCCACGAGCAGTACTTC.